A selection of T cell receptor beta chains follows, all from one sample in a study of cytotoxic CD8 clonotypes in ibrutinib-treated CLL. Clones were sequenced by immunoSEQ multiplex PCR, and TCRdb holds only the in-frame ones, with some missing. Counted here are over 250,000 clones, approximately 76% occurring once; the ten biggest clones make up roughly 6%. The starting material was PBMCs, obtained at disease progression, from a patient treated with ibrutinib. The receptors shown here come from a human donor with chronic lymphocytic leukemia. Each CDR3 is given with its conserved first and last residue. The order of the fields is V gene, D gene, clone size, J gene, CDR3 protein, CDR3 DNA. The D gene is left open where the match is weak. Clone size is stated in some rows and not others, as once, few, many or a class when expanded.

TRBV5-4	TRBD2	-	TRBJ2-1	CASSLESGVVYNEQFF	TGTGCCAGCAGCTTGGAAAGCGGGGTAGTTTACAATGAGCAGTTCTTC
TRBV5-4	-	-	TRBJ2-5	CASSLRGGETQYF	TGTGCCAGCAGCTTACGGGGAGGCGAGACCCAGTACTTC
TRBV2	-	-	TRBJ2-5	CASRGEETQYF	TGTGCCAGCAGGGGGGAGGAGACCCAGTACTTC
TRBV5-8	-	-	TRBJ1-4	CASSPNRGETNEKLFF	TGTGCCAGCAGCCCCAACCGTGGGGAAACTAATGAAAAACTGTTTTTT
TRBV2	-	once	TRBJ1-6	CASGAGIYNSPLHF	TGTGCCAGCGGTGCAGGGATCTATAATTCACCCCTCCACTTT
TRBV19	TRBD2	few	TRBJ2-1	CASSWDYANEQFF	TGTGCCAGTAGTTGGGACTATGCCAATGAGCAGTTCTTC
TRBV7-9	-	-	TRBJ2-7	CASSPHSYEQYF	TGTGCCAGCAGCCCCCACTCCTACGAGCAGTACTTC
TRBV19	-	once	TRBJ1-1	CASNRQPNTEAFF	TGTGCCAGTAACCGACAACCGAACACTGAAGCTTTCTTT
TRBV5-1	-	-	TRBJ2-5	CASSLAWQWRETQYF	TGCGCCAGCAGCTTGGCCTGGCAATGGCGGGAGACCCAGTACTTC
TRBV5-1	-	few	TRBJ1-2	CASSLGSAYSYGYTF	TGCGCCAGCAGCTTGGGCTCAGCTTATTCTTATGGCTACACCTTC
TRBV7-6	-	-	TRBJ2-3	CASSLAGGGDTQYF	TGTGCCAGCAGCTTAGCGGGCGGAGGGGATACGCAGTATTTT
TRBV7-8	TRBD1	-	TRBJ1-4	CASSARQGISTNEKLFF	TGTGCCAGCAGCGCACGACAGGGAATCTCAACTAATGAAAAACTGTTTTTT
TRBV15	-	-	TRBJ2-5	CATSIPGGPQETQYF	TGTGCCACCAGCATCCCCGGCGGACCCCAAGAGACCCAGTACTTC
TRBV6-5	TRBD1	-	TRBJ1-6	CASSSPTGANSPLHF	TGTGCCAGCAGTTCCCCGACAGGGGCGAATTCACCCCTCCACTTT
TRBV25-1	-	-	TRBJ1-1	CASSVRGTEAFF	TGTGCCAGCAGTGTGAGGGGCACTGAAGCTTTCTTT
TRBV5-6	TRBD2	-	TRBJ2-1	CASSSLAGGLSYNEQFF	TGTGCCAGCAGCTCTCTAGCGGGGGGCCTCTCCTACAATGAGCAGTTCTTC
TRBV5-1	-	-	TRBJ2-3	CASKEGAGTDTQYF	TGCGCCAGCAAGGAGGGGGCGGGCACAGATACGCAGTATTTT
TRBV5-1	-	-	TRBJ1-2	CASSGTSYGYTF	TGCGCCAGCAGCGGCACCTCATATGGCTACACCTTC
TRBV28	-	-	TRBJ2-2	CASSLRGLSTGELFF	TGTGCCAGCAGTTTGAGGGGCTTATCCACCGGGGAGCTGTTTTTT
TRBV15	TRBD2	-	TRBJ2-1	CATSSPGTSSYNEQFF	TGTGCCACCAGCAGTCCCGGGACTAGCTCCTACAATGAGCAGTTCTTC
TRBV20-1	-	once	TRBJ1-1	CSASSKTEAFF	TGCAGTGCTAGTTCGAAGACTGAAGCTTTCTTT
TRBV18	TRBD1	-	TRBJ2-7	CASSPDRVWGEQYF	TGTGCCAGCTCACCTGACAGGGTGTGGGGTGAGCAGTACTTC
TRBV5-1	-	-	TRBJ2-7	CASRRTLEGEQYF	TGCGCCAGCAGGCGTACCCTCGAGGGGGAGCAGTACTTC
TRBV7-9	-	-	TRBJ2-2	CASSVTGLELWQTGELFF	TGTGCCAGCAGCGTAACGGGACTTGAATTGTGGCAAACCGGGGAGCTGTTTTTT
TRBV7-2	TRBD1	-	TRBJ2-3	CASSLEGRGTDTQYF	TGTGCCAGCAGCTTAGAGGGCAGGGGGACAGATACGCAGTATTTT
TRBV10-3	TRBD1	-	TRBJ2-7	CAISERDSQYEQYF	TGTGCCATCAGTGAGCGGGACAGCCAATACGAGCAGTACTTC
TRBV5-4	TRBD2	-	TRBJ2-2	CASRLAGLAGELFF	TGTGCCAGCAGGTTGGCGGGACTAGCTGGGGAGCTGTTTTTT
TRBV18	-	-	TRBJ1-2	CASSPPSGATGYTF	TGTGCCAGCTCACCACCCTCGGGTGCGACGGGCTACACCTTC
TRBV2	-	once	TRBJ2-2	CASSALRGDGELFF	TGTGCCAGCAGTGCCCTCCGCGGGGATGGGGAGCTGTTTTTT
TRBV5-6	-	-	TRBJ1-5	CASSSMGWDGYSNQPQHF	TGTGCCAGCAGCTCAATGGGGTGGGACGGATATAGCAATCAGCCCCAGCATTTT
TRBV6-9	TRBD2	once	TRBJ2-7	CASSYQGLAGTYEQYF	TGTGCCAGCAGTTATCAGGGACTAGCGGGAACCTACGAGCAGTACTTC
TRBV27	TRBD2	-	TRBJ2-3	CASQREGRLTDTQYF	TGTGCCTCTCAGCGGGAGGGCCGTCTCACAGATACGCAGTATTTT
TRBV4-1	-	-	TRBJ2-5	CASSQTGTPPQETQYF	TGCGCCAGCAGCCAAACCGGGACCCCGCCCCAAGAGACCCAGTACTTC
TRBV9	-	few	TRBJ2-5	CASSGTSQETQYF	TGTGCCAGCAGCGGGACTTCGCAAGAGACCCAGTACTTC
TRBV7-4	-	-	TRBJ1-2	CASSLVQGRGANYGYTF	TGTGCCAGCAGCTTAGTACAGGGCAGAGGAGCTAACTATGGCTACACCTTC
TRBV5-1	TRBD2	-	TRBJ2-2	CASSLPSGSYTGELFF	TGCGCCAGCAGCTTGCCTAGCGGGAGTTACACCGGGGAGCTGTTTTTT
TRBV2	-	-	TRBJ2-1	CASIEGRHYNEQFF	TGTGCCAGCATTGAGGGGCGCCACTACAATGAGCAGTTCTTC
TRBV11-2	-	-	TRBJ1-3	CASSLAGDSGNTIYF	TGTGCCAGCAGCTTGGCAGGAGACTCTGGAAACACCATATATTTT
TRBV18	TRBD1	-	TRBJ2-7	CASSPWDRGAYEQYF	TGTGCCAGCTCACCCTGGGACAGGGGGGCCTACGAGCAGTACTTC
TRBV29-1	-	few	TRBJ1-2	CSVEDIGRSYGYTF	TGCAGCGTTGAAGATATCGGCAGAAGCTATGGCTACACCTTC
TRBV5-6	-	-	TRBJ2-3	CASSFSSTDTQYF	TGTGCCAGCAGCTTTTCCAGCACAGATACGCAGTATTTT
TRBV5-1	-	few	TRBJ2-2	CASSLENGPGELFF	TGCGCCAGCAGCTTGGAAAATGGACCCGGGGAGCTGTTTTTT
TRBV9	-	-	TRBJ2-6	CASSAQTRHRDSGANVLTF	TGTGCCAGCAGCGCACAAACCCGCCACAGGGACTCTGGGGCCAACGTCCTGACTTTC
TRBV28	-	-	TRBJ2-1	CASRVTDEQFF	TGTGCCAGCAGGGTAACGGATGAGCAGTTCTTC
TRBV29-1	TRBD2	-	TRBJ2-1	CSVPSGIDYNEQFF	TGCAGCGTACCTAGCGGGATAGACTACAATGAGCAGTTCTTC
TRBV19	-	few	TRBJ2-4	CASRNLDIIAKNIQYF	TGTGCCAGTAGGAACCTCGACATCATAGCCAAAAACATTCAGTACTTC